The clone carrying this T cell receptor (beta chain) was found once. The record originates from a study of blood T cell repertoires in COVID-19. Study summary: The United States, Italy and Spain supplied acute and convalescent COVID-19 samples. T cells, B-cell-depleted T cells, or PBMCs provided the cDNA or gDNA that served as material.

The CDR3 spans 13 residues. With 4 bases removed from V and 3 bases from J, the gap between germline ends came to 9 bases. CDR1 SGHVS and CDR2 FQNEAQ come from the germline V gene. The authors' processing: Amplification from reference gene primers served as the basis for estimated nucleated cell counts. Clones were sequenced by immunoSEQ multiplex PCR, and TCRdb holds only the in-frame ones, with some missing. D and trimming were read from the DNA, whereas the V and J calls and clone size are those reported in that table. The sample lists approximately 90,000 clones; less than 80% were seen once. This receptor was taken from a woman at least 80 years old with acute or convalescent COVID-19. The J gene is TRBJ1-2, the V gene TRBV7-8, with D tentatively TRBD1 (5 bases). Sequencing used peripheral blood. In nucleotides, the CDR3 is TGTGCCAGCAGCTCGGGGGTGGACTATGGCTACACCTTC. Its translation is CASSSGVDYGYTF.